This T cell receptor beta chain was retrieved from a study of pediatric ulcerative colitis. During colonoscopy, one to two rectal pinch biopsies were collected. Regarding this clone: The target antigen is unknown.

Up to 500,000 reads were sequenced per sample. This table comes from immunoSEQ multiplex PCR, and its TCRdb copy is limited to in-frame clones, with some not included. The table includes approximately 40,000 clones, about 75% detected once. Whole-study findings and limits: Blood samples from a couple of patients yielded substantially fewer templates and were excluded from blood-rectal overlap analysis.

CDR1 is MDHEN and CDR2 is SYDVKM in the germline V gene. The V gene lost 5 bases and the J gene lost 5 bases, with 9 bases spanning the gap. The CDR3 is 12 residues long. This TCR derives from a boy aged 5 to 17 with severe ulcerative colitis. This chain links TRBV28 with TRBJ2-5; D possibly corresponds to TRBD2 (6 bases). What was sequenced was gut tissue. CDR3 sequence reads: CASSEGGETQYF. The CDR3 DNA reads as TGTGCCAGCAGTGAGGGAGGCGAGACCCAGTACTTC.